The 30 T cell receptor beta chains presented below share a single source sample, sequenced in a study of human T cells and chemical hapten exposure (dated by TCRdb to the early 2020s). The library came from RACE. Sequencing relied on a NextSeq 500. TCRdb trimmed the raw reads at Q25, called clones with MiXCR and kept productive beta chains. When rows share a CDR3 protein, they turn into one entry using the most common DNA and genes. The sample records roughly 130,000 distinct CDR3 sequences, 10% to 12% of which are singletons. About 2.4% of the sample lies in the top ten. The sample's time point label is to be understood as: patch test 3, about 24 weeks after DPC sensitization. The treatment or condition label here, explained by the study, means: therapeutic diphenylcyclopropenone sensitization with weekly scalp DPC. The sample consisted of whole blood, taken in connection with sensitization to the hapten diphenylcyclopropenone (DPC). The source is a woman aged 45-59 years with alopecia areata. Some clones in this sample may be carry-over from other donors' samples.

The V call is TRBV2, the J call TRBJ2-3, with D unresolved. The CDR3 has 11 residues. The germline V gene has CDR1 SNHLY and CDR2 FYNNEI. Deletions cut 8 bases from V and 5 bases from J, with 8 bases between. The CDR3 sequence: CASGMLDTQYF. As DNA, the CDR3 is TGTGCCAGCGGGATGTTAGATACGCAGTATTTT.

The chain couples TRBV5-1 to TRBJ2-3; D is possibly TRBD2 (5 bases). Germline CDR1 SGHRS, CDR2 YFSETQ. There are 15 residues in the CDR3. V lost 0 bases and J 1 base, leaving 9 bases between the germline ends. For the CDR3, the DNA is TGCGCCAGCAGCTTGGAACTAGGAGGCACAGATACGCAGTATTTT. Protein sequence: CASSLELGGTDTQYF.

This chain links TRBV7-2 with TRBJ2-2; D gene uncertain. Germline V gene data show CDR1 as SGHTA and CDR2 as FQGNSA. Trimming stripped 5 bases from V and 6 bases from J, with 10 bases between. This CDR3 has 13 residues. For the CDR3, the DNA is TGTGCCAGCAGCCCGTTTGCGGCCGGGGAGCTGTTTTTT. This codes for CASSPFAAGELFF. Combining the CDR3 with reference TRBV7-2 and TRBJ2-2 gives the whole variable domain GAGVSQSPSNKVTEKGKDVELRCDPISGHTALYWYRQSLGQGLEFLIYFQGNSAPDKSGLPSDRFSAERTGGSVSTLTIQRTQQEDSAVYLCASSPFAAGELFFGEGSRLTVL.

This clonotype was seen at least ten times. The chain joins TRBV6-2 or TRBV6-3 to TRBJ2-5, with D possibly TRBD2 on 6 matching bases. With 0 bases removed from V and 2 bases from J, the gap between germline ends came to 13 bases. The CDR3 totals 16 residues. CDR1 MNHEY and CDR2 SVGEGT come from the germline V gene. CDR3 in DNA: TGTGCCAGCAGTTACTCGATTGGACTACAGCAAGAGACCCAGTACTTC. The encoded protein is CASSYSIGLQQETQYF.

This clonotype was found many times. The rearrangement uses TRBV12-3 or TRBV12-4 and TRBJ1-1; the D gene is possibly TRBD1 (5 bases). The CDR3 sequence is 12 residues long. Deletions cut 3 bases from V and 7 bases from J, with 9 bases between. The CDR3: CASSFGGIEAFF. As DNA, the CDR3 is TGTGCCAGCAGTTTTGGGGGAATTGAAGCTTTCTTT.

In this sample, this clonotype turned up many times. CDR3 loop: CASMGQGMTGNTIYF. The DNA for the CDR3 is TGTGCCAGCATGGGACAGGGCATGACTGGAAACACCATATATTTT. This chain joins TRBV6-1 and TRBJ1-3; TRBD1 agrees at 9 bases. Germline V lookup: CDR1 MNHNS, CDR2 SASEGT. V shed 7 bases and J 2 bases; nucleotides not matched to a gene: 6. This CDR3 has 15 amino acids.

This clonotype was counted ten times or more. The chain employs TRBV9 and TRBJ2-3, with a possible D match to TRBD2 (6 bases). V was cut by 2 bases and J by 0 bases, with 7 bases left in between. Germline CDR1 reads SGDLS; CDR2 reads YYNGEE. The CDR3 runs to 14 residues. The CDR3, as DNA: TGTGCCAGCAGCGTCGGGGGTAGCACAGATACGCAGTATTTT. Translating it yields CASSVGGSTDTQYF. The full variable domain, rest sourced from reference TRBV9 and TRBJ2-3, is DSGVTQTPKHLITATGQRVTLRCSPRSGDLSVYWYQQSLDQGLQFLIQYYNGEERAKGNILERFSAQQFPDLHSELNLSSLELGDSALYFCASSVGGSTDTQYFGPGTRLTVL.

The chain links TRBV13 to TRBJ2-5, with D perhaps being TRBD1 or TRBD2 (5 bases each). V lost 5 bases to trimming and J lost 4 bases, with 17 bases between them. Germline V gene lookup returns CDR1 PRHDT and CDR2 FYEKMQ (reference sequence). The CDR3 covers 15 residues. The CDR3 loop is CASSPYPGALETQYF. DNA of the CDR3: TGTGCCAGCAGCCCATACCCCGGGGCCTTAGAGACCCAGTACTTC. Based on the CDR3 plus reference TRBV13 and TRBJ2-5, the full variable domain is AAGVIQSPRHLIKEKRETATLKCYPIPRHDTVYWYQQGPGQDPQFLISFYEKMQSDKGSIPDRFSAQQFSDYHSELNMSSLELGDSALYFCASSPYPGALETQYFGPGTRLLVL.

This clonotype occurred once. V is TRBV27 and J is TRBJ2-5, with D tentatively TRBD1 (6 bases). V was cut by 5 bases and J by 5 bases, with 15 bases left in between. Looked up from germline, CDR1 is MNHEY and CDR2 is SMNVEV (reference sequence). This CDR3 has 14 residues. CDR3 nucleotides: TGTGCCAGCAGTACCGACAGGCGAGGCGAGACCCAGTACTTC. It codes for CASSTDRRGETQYF.

This clonotype was observed many times. The rearrangement uses TRBV2 and TRBJ1-1; D unclear. CDR3 length: 14 amino acids. CDR1 SNHLY and CDR2 FYNNEI come from the germline V gene. In DNA, the CDR3 is TGTGCTTCCAGGAGGGTGGGGTTGGGAACTGAAGCTTTCTTT. Protein: CASRRVGLGTEAFF.

This clonotype was counted a few times. V and J are TRBV5-1 and TRBJ1-1; the D gene is possibly TRBD1 (6 bases). Trimming stripped 4 bases from V and 5 bases from J, with 18 bases between. Germline V gene lookup returns CDR1 SGHRS and CDR2 YFSETQ. There are 15 residues in the CDR3. CDR3 sequence reads: CASSVPMGARTEAFF. CDR3 nucleotide sequence: TGCGCCAGCAGCGTCCCTATGGGGGCCCGGACTGAAGCTTTCTTT.

The V gene is TRBV7-2, the J gene TRBJ1-2; 7 positions agree with TRBD1. This CDR3 spans 16 amino acids. Losses at the gene ends were 7 bases for V and 4 bases for J; bases not matched to a gene: 15. Germline V CDR1 and CDR2: SGHTA, FQGNSA. The CDR3 sequence: CASTLQQGTVSYGYTF. In DNA, the CDR3 is TGTGCCAGCACCCTACAACAGGGGACGGTCTCCTATGGCTACACCTTC.

The chain is built from TRBV28 and TRBJ1-2, with a weak D call TRBD1 (6 bases). The CDR3 length is 15 residues. The V and J ends lost 6 bases and 3 bases respectively, with 17 bases between them. The germline gives CDR1 MDHEN, CDR2 SYDVKM. The CDR3 loop reads CASRKPGGRYYGYTF. For the CDR3, the DNA is TGTGCCAGCAGAAAACCGGGGGGGCGTTACTATGGCTACACCTTC.

The chain links TRBV29-1 to TRBJ2-3; unclear D gene. The V end was cut by 3 bases, the J end by 4 bases, with 8 bases between. The germline V gene has CDR1 SQVTM and CDR2 ANQGSEA. This CDR3 has 12 amino acids. The CDR3 coding sequence is TGCAGCGTTGACGGCTGGGCAGATACGCAGTATTTT. Encoded protein: CSVDGWADTQYF.

This rearrangement joins TRBV29-1 to TRBJ1-4; TRBD1 is a possible D gene (5 bases). CDR1 and CDR2 from the germline V gene are SQVTM and ANQGSEA. Trimming removed 3 bases from V and 5 bases from J, with 7 bases in between. The CDR3 runs to 12 residues. The CDR3 DNA follows: TGCAGCGTTGAGGGACCCAATGAAAAACTGTTTTTT. Its protein is CSVEGPNEKLFF.

This clonotype was recorded at least ten times. The rearrangement links TRBV7-9 to TRBJ2-3, with D maybe TRBD2 (6 bases). Germline V lookup: CDR1 SEHNR, CDR2 FQNEAQ (reference sequence). CDR3 size: 15 residues. The V gene lost 5 bases and the J gene lost 0 bases, with 12 bases spanning the gap. CDR3 bases: TGTGCCAGCAGCCGGGACTTTCCTAGCACAGATACGCAGTATTTT. The encoded protein is CASSRDFPSTDTQYF. Filled out from reference TRBV7-9 and TRBJ2-3, the complete variable domain reads DTGVSQNPRHKITKRGQNVTFRCDPISEHNRLYWYRQTLGQGPEFLTYFQNEAQLEKSRLLSDRFSAERPKGSFSTLEIQRTEQGDSAMYLCASSRDFPSTDTQYFGPGTRLTVL.

This clonotype was seen ten or more times. The J gene is TRBJ2-4, the V gene TRBV7-6; 14 bases agree with TRBD2. Germline loops: CDR1 SGHVS, CDR2 FNYEAQ. J gave up 5 bases and V 5 bases, and 5 bases lay outside the gene matches. The CDR3 sequence is 16 residues long. CDR3 region: CASSLGLAGVENIQYF. In DNA form, the CDR3 reads TGTGCCAGCAGCCTGGGACTAGCGGGGGTGGAAAACATTCAGTACTTC.

In nucleotides, the CDR3 is TGTGCCAGCAGCCTGCGGGGGCCCAGTAATACGCAGTATTTT. It is translated as CASSLRGPSNTQYF. The gene calls are TRBV3-1 and TRBJ2-3, with D possibly being TRBD2 (7 bases). The CDR3 sequence is 14 residues long. Germline CDR1 LGHDT, CDR2 YNNKEL (reference sequence). The V end was cut by 4 bases, the J end by 7 bases, with 15 bases between.

In this sample, this clonotype turned up a few times. The J gene is TRBJ2-3, the V gene TRBV10-3; 8 bases line up with TRBD2. The CDR3 has 17 residues. With 0 bases clipped from V and 6 bases from J, the junction kept 11 bases outside the gene matches. From germline, CDR1 is ENHRY and CDR2 SYGVKD. Written as DNA, the CDR3 is TGTGCCATCAGTGAGTCCCCTGTCGGGAGGGCGGAGGATACGCAGTATTTT. Residues: CAISESPVGRAEDTQYF.

The V and J genes are TRBV12-3 or TRBV12-4 and TRBJ2-1, with 7 nucleotides matching TRBD2. The CDR3 totals 15 residues. The V segment lost 2 bases and the J segment 7 bases; nucleotides outside the gene matches: 8. The CDR3 protein is CASSLNGLERNEQFF. In DNA, the CDR3 is TGTGCCAGCAGTTTAAATGGACTAGAGCGGAATGAGCAGTTCTTC.

This clonotype is labeled as medium-sized. The chain employs TRBV7-6 and TRBJ2-3; 13 bases are a match to TRBD2. This CDR3 contains 20 residues. With V trimmed by 1 base and J by 0 bases, 10 bases remained unmatched. CDR1 is SGHVS and CDR2 is FNYEAQ in the germline V gene. CDR3 sequence: CASSLGPGTSGVTSTDTQYF. In nucleotides, the CDR3 is TGTGCCAGCAGCTTAGGCCCCGGGACTAGCGGGGTAACTAGCACAGATACGCAGTATTTT.

V and J are TRBV28 and TRBJ2-5; 9 nucleotides match TRBD1. Germline CDR1 is MDHEN and CDR2 is SYDVKM. The V gene end was trimmed by 8 bases and the J gene end by 1 base; junction bases not matched to a gene: 8. The CDR3 covers 15 residues. CDR3 bases: TGTGCCAGCGGACTACGACAGGGGGGCCAAGAGACCCAGTACTTC. This translates into CASGLRQGGQETQYF.

CDR3 region: CASSLGRGRRVDEKLFF. The CDR3 DNA reads TGCGCCAGCAGCTTGGGAAGGGGGCGAAGGGTTGATGAAAAACTGTTTTTT. The chain carries TRBV5-1 and TRBJ1-4, with 7 bases identical to TRBD1. V lost 0 bases, J lost 6 bases, and 11 bases stayed unmatched. The CDR3 has 17 residues. Germline CDR1 SGHRS, CDR2 YFSETQ.

The chain is built from TRBV10-3 and TRBJ2-3; TRBD2 agrees at 8 bases. CDR1 and CDR2 (germline): ENHRY, SYGVKD. Germline trimming cut 3 bases from V and 2 bases from J; bases unmatched to any gene: 16. This CDR3 contains 19 residues. The CDR3 region is CAISESGGAGAPNTDTQYF. CDR3 bases: TGTGCCATCAGTGAAAGTGGAGGAGCGGGAGCTCCGAACACAGATACGCAGTATTTT.

This clonotype came up many times. The gene calls are TRBV10-3 and TRBJ2-7; 8 bases line up with TRBD1. With V trimmed by 6 bases and J by 5 bases, 9 bases remained unmatched. Germline values: CDR1 ENHRY, CDR2 SYGVKD. CDR3 size: 14 residues. CDR3 sequence (DNA): TGTGCCATCAGAGAACCTGACAGGGGTAACGAGCAGTACTTC. It encodes CAIREPDRGNEQYF.

This clonotype was detected ten times or more. The V gene is TRBV10-3, the J gene TRBJ2-7; D is possibly TRBD2 (5 bases). V shed 4 bases and J shed 0 bases, with 10 bases lying between them. This CDR3 contains 14 residues. Germline assignment: CDR1 ENHRY and CDR2 SYGVKD. CDR3 protein: CAISAERTSYEQYF. CDR3 DNA: TGTGCCATCAGTGCCGAGCGGACCTCCTACGAGCAGTACTTC.

Ten or more counts support this clonotype. The chain is built from TRBV7-9 and TRBJ2-3; D may be TRBD1 (5 bases). Between the trimmed V and J ends, which lost 3 bases and 2 bases, there was a span of 12 bases. The CDR3 sequence is 15 residues long. The germline V gene encodes CDR1 SEHNR and CDR2 FQNEAQ (reference sequence). This CDR3 is CASSLYGAITDTQYF. DNA of the CDR3: TGTGCCAGCAGCTTGTATGGGGCAATCACAGATACGCAGTATTTT.

The sample holds a few counts of this clonotype. The J gene is TRBJ2-3, the V gene TRBV19; TRBD1 agrees at 7 bases. From germline, CDR1 is LNHDA and CDR2 SQIVND (reference sequence). Trimming at V came to 10 bases and at J to 3 bases, leaving 10 bases not matched to a gene. The CDR3 contains 14 residues. The CDR3: CATSPGGWTDTQYF. The DNA of the CDR3 is TGTGCCACATCTCCAGGGGGATGGACAGATACGCAGTATTTT.

This clonotype was counted at least ten times. The chain employs TRBV7-9 and TRBJ2-1; the D is unclear. This CDR3 contains 13 residues. Trimming cost V 5 bases and J 10 bases, with 15 bases left between them. The germline gives CDR1 SEHNR, CDR2 FQNEAQ (reference sequence). This CDR3 is CASSPRPAWEQFF. CDR3 sequence (DNA): TGTGCCAGCAGCCCCCGACCTGCTTGGGAGCAGTTCTTC.

The chain uses TRBV13 and TRBJ2-3; D possibly matches TRBD1 or TRBD2 (6 bases each). This CDR3 spans 16 amino acids. Trimming removed 4 bases from V and 3 bases from J, with 17 bases in between. Germline V CDR1 and CDR2: PRHDT, FYEKMQ (reference sequence). CDR3 sequence reads: CASSSGAERVTDTQYF. The CDR3, as DNA: TGTGCCAGCAGCTCGGGGGCGGAGCGGGTGACAGATACGCAGTATTTT.